Listed below are T cell receptor beta chains from one sample, sequenced in a study of CD8+CD57+ T cells in acquired aplastic anemia. TCRdb re-called the reads through MiXCR, storing one row per CDR3 protein. This sample yields around 200,000 distinct CDR3 sequences, of which approximately 65% are seen a single time; around 50% belongs to the top ten. The sample was sorted CD4+, CD8+, or CD8+CD57+ T cells (not recorded which) from PBMCs. The receptors originated from a human donor with aplastic anemia. The CDR3 runs from the conserved cysteine through the conserved F or W. Fields, in order: D gene, J gene, V gene, clone size, CDR3 DNA, CDR3 protein. The D gene is left open where the match is weak. Size tells how often a clone was seen (once, few, many) or the class of an expanded clone, and some rows leave it out.

NA,TRBJ1-4,TRBV11-2,once,TGTGCCAGCAGCTTAGCCTCAGGTGAAAAACTGTTTTTT,CASSLASGEKLFF
TRBD1,TRBJ1-1,TRBV4-1,many,TGCGCCAGCAGTCGGACAGGGAGAGAAGCTTTCTTT,CASSRTGREAFF
NA,TRBJ2-3,TRBV7-2,NA,TGTGCCAGCAGCACAGCCTATGGCGGCACAGATACGCAGTATTTT,CASSTAYGGTDTQYF
NA,TRBJ1-1,TRBV7-9,NA,TGTGCCAGCAGCTTGGCCATGGCGCCTGCCACTGAAGCTTTCTTT,CASSLAMAPATEAFF
NA,TRBJ2-7,TRBV12-3/TRBV12-4,many,TGTGCCAGCAGTTCATCAAAAAGGAGGGTCTACGAGCAGTACTTC,CASSSSKRRVYEQYF
NA,TRBJ2-3,TRBV6-1,NA,TGTGCCAGCAGTTCCCCCCTCGAGGAGGAGTATACGCAGTATTTT,CASSSPLEEEYTQYF
TRBD1,TRBJ2-1,TRBV7-2,NA,TGTGCCAGCAGCCTATCCGGGACAGCCATAAATGAGCAGTTCTTC,CASSLSGTAINEQFF
NA,TRBJ2-7,TRBV10-3,NA,TGTGCCATCAGTGAGTTAACAGGGTCGCGCGAGCAGTACTTC,CAISELTGSREQYF
NA,TRBJ1-3,TRBV29-1,NA,TGCAGCGTCCGGACCCGACTGAATCCTGGAAACACCATATATTTT,CSVRTRLNPGNTIYF
TRBD1,TRBJ2-7,TRBV20-1,once,TGCAGTGCTGTAGGGTTAGGGGGCGCGTCGTGGGAGCAGTACTTC,CSAVGLGGASWEQYF
TRBD2,TRBJ2-1,TRBV5-8,NA,TGTGCCAGCAGCCCTGGGACTAGCATGGCGAATGAGCAGTTCTTC,CASSPGTSMANEQFF
NA,TRBJ1-5,TRBV20-1,few,TGCAGTTGGGGATTTCAGCCCCAGCATTTT,CSWGFQPQHF
TRBD1,TRBJ1-6,TRBV5-1,few,TGCGCCAGCAGGGAGGGACAGGACAATTCACCCCTCCACTTT,CASREGQDNSPLHF
NA,TRBJ2-7,TRBV7-2,once,TGTGCCAGCAGCTTAGGACCCATCTACGAGCAGTACTTC,CASSLGPIYEQYF
NA,TRBJ1-5,TRBV24-1,NA,TGTGCCACCAGGCCGAGACAGCATCAGCCCCAGCATTTT,CATRPRQHQPQHF
NA,TRBJ2-1,TRBV7-9,NA,TGTGCCAGCAGCTTAGATCGTAATGAGCAGTTCTTC,CASSLDRNEQFF
NA,TRBJ1-4,TRBV10-3,NA,TGTGCCATCAGTGAGACGCGGGAGCTTAATGAAAAACTGTTTTTT,CAISETRELNEKLFF
NA,TRBJ1-1,TRBV7-3,NA,TGTGCCAGCATCCACAGGGCGGACGTTGAAGCTTTCTTT,CASIHRADVEAFF
NA,TRBJ2-3,TRBV5-8,once,TGTGCCAGCGGCGAAGGGGACCGGGGGACAGATACGCAGTATTTT,CASGEGDRGTDTQYF
NA,TRBJ1-1,TRBV20-1,few,TGCAGTGCTAGGGCTTATGAAGCTTTCTTT,CSARAYEAFF
NA,TRBJ1-5,TRBV15,few,TGTGCCTCTTCCGGACAGAATGTTAATCAGCCCCAGCATTTT,CASSGQNVNQPQHF
NA,TRBJ2-2,TRBV19,NA,TGTGCCAGTAGTATCGGGGGTACCGGGGAGCTGTTTTTT,CASSIGGTGELFF
NA,TRBJ1-2,TRBV6-5,NA,TGTGCCAGCAGCGAACGTCTGATGAGATATGGCTACACCTTC,CASSERLMRYGYTF
NA,TRBJ2-3,TRBV5-1,many,TGCGCCAGCAGCTCCGAAATTGGGGATACGCAGTATTTT,CASSSEIGDTQYF
TRBD2,TRBJ2-5,TRBV11-2,NA,TGTGCCAGCAGCTTAGGGACTAGCGGCCAAGAGACCCAGTACTTC,CASSLGTSGQETQYF
TRBD2,TRBJ2-5,TRBV2,many,TGTGCCAGCAGTGTATCCTTATCGGGGGGGGAAGAGACCCAGTACTTC,CASSVSLSGGEETQYF
NA,TRBJ1-3,TRBV25-1,NA,TGTGCCAGCAGCGGACAGTTCTCTGGAAACACCATATATTTT,CASSGQFSGNTIYF
TRBD1,TRBJ1-2,TRBV6-2/TRBV6-3,few,TGTGCCAGCAGTGACCCGGACAGGGTGGGGTATGGCTACACCTTC,CASSDPDRVGYGYTF
NA,TRBJ2-7,TRBV20-1,NA,TGCAGTGCTAGCGGGACCGGTAACTACGAGCAGTACTTC,CSASGTGNYEQYF
NA,TRBJ1-1,TRBV11-2,few,TGTGCCAGCAGCCCGGTCCAAGGGGGAGATGCTTTCTTT,CASSPVQGGDAFF
NA,TRBJ2-7,TRBV5-1,few,TGCGCCAGCAGCATCGGGTCGAGGCCCCTCTACGAGCAGTACTTC,CASSIGSRPLYEQYF
NA,TRBJ1-5,TRBV20-1,NA,TGCAGTGCTAGACCCATCGACAGGAACTTTAATCAGCCCCAGCATTTT,CSARPIDRNFNQPQHF
NA,TRBJ1-2,TRBV19,NA,TGTGCCAGTAGTGCCAGGGTGATCGACTATGGCTACACCTTC,CASSARVIDYGYTF
NA,TRBJ1-2,TRBV7-2,NA,TGTGCCAGCAGGCCACAGGGCTATGGCTACACCTTC,CASRPQGYGYTF
NA,TRBJ2-7,TRBV5-1,NA,TGCGCCAGCAGCTTGGAACAGAGCTCCTACGAGCAGTACTTC,CASSLEQSSYEQYF
TRBD2,TRBJ2-5,TRBV7-9,NA,TGTGCCAGCAGAGCGCGGGGGGGCGTAGAGACCCAGTACTTC,CASRARGGVETQYF
NA,TRBJ2-3,TRBV19,NA,TGTGCCAGTAGTATCCAAACTAGCACAGATACGCAGTATTTT,CASSIQTSTDTQYF
NA,TRBJ1-1,TRBV2,NA,TGTGCCAGCAGTGAAAATCCAGCGAACACTGAAGCTTTCTTT,CASSENPANTEAFF
NA,TRBJ2-7,TRBV7-2,NA,TGTGCCAGCAGCTTAGAGGGCGGTGACTACGAGCAGTACTTC,CASSLEGGDYEQYF
NA,TRBJ1-1,TRBV30,many,TGTGCGCGCGGGGAACAGGGCACTGAAGCTTTCTTT,CARGEQGTEAFF
NA,TRBJ2-2,TRBV15,NA,TGTGCCACCAGCAGAGGTAGATCTTCGAACACCGGGGAGCTGTTTTTT,CATSRGRSSNTGELFF
TRBD1,TRBJ2-3,TRBV20-1,NA,TGCAGTGCTCACTCTCTGACAGGGTACACAGATACGCAGTATTTT,CSAHSLTGYTDTQYF
TRBD2,TRBJ2-2,TRBV10-1,NA,TGCGCCAGCAGTGAGTCGAAGGGCGGGGGGAACACCGGGGAGCTGTTTTTT,CASSESKGGGNTGELFF
NA,TRBJ2-2,TRBV3-1,NA,TGTGCCAGCGGCCAAGTGTTGGCAGGGAGGCTCGTTGCCGGGGAGCTGTTTTTT,CASGQVLAGRLVAGELFF
NA,TRBJ1-2,TRBV7-8,many,TGTGCCAGCAGCTTGGAGGTGTACTATGGCTACACCTTC,CASSLEVYYGYTF
TRBD1,TRBJ1-1,TRBV7-2,NA,TGTGCCAGCAGCCCTACACCCCAGACAGGGGTGACTGAAGCTTTCTTT,CASSPTPQTGVTEAFF
NA,TRBJ1-2,TRBV29-1,NA,TGCAGCGCCGGACCGAGTAACTATGGCTACACCTTC,CSAGPSNYGYTF
TRBD1,TRBJ2-3,TRBV15,NA,TGTGCCACCAGCAGCTCCGGGGGGACAGGGGTTTTTGGCACAGATACGCTGTATTTT,CATSSSGGTGVFGTDTLYF
NA,TRBJ2-7,TRBV12-3/TRBV12-4,many,TGTGCCAGCAGTTTACTAGGGACTGAGTCCGAGCAGTACTTC,CASSLLGTESEQYF
TRBD1,TRBJ1-4,TRBV29-1,NA,TGCAGCTCCCGGGACAGTCCTAATGAAAAACTGTTTTTT,CSSRDSPNEKLFF
TRBD1,TRBJ1-5,TRBV24-1,NA,TGTGCCACCAGTGACCCAACCGGGACAGAAGATCAGCCCCAGCATTTT,CATSDPTGTEDQPQHF
TRBD2,TRBJ2-1,TRBV29-1,NA,TGCAGCGTTGAAGTATCGGGACTAGCGGATCACAATGAGCAGCTCTTC,CSVEVSGLADHNEQLF
TRBD2,TRBJ2-1,TRBV7-8,NA,TGTGCCAGCACGGGAGGCAGCTCCTACAATGAGCAGTTCTTC,CASTGGSSYNEQFF
TRBD1,TRBJ2-7,TRBV11-2,NA,TGTGCCAGCAGCTTAAATATGGGGACAGCCTCTTCCTACGAGCAGTACTTC,CASSLNMGTASSYEQYF
NA,TRBJ1-3,TRBV9,NA,TGTGCCAGCAGCGTAGGACTATTTGGAAACACCATATATTTT,CASSVGLFGNTIYF